This TCR beta chain emerged from a study of blood T cells in healthy people across ages. Study-level findings and limits: More naive CD4+ cells and higher diversity were found in long-lived than in aged donors. Per million T cells, the diversity of TCR beta decreased roughly linearly as age advanced.

This clonotype was picked up a small number of times. Its matching antigen is unknown. PCR was performed a second time for about 7 to 12 cycles using a sample-barcoded 5' primer and a J-beta primer mix. MiXCR, run by TCRdb on the 5' RACE reads, gives a single entry per CDR3 protein. The sample contains over 1,200,000 distinct CDR3 sequences, 59% of which appear only once. The TCR sequence derives from a man aged 18 to 35 in good health. The sequenced sample was blood.

This CDR3 reads CASSFRQTNTEAFF. DNA of the CDR3: TGTGCCAGCAGCTTCCGACAGACGAACACTGAAGCTTTCTTT. The chain uses TRBV7-9 and TRBJ1-1, with D possibly TRBD1 on 5 matching bases. The CDR3 sequence is 14 residues long. Germline-derived CDR1 and CDR2 are SEHNR and FQNEAQ (reference sequence). V gave up 3 bases and J gave up 1 base, with 9 bases separating them.